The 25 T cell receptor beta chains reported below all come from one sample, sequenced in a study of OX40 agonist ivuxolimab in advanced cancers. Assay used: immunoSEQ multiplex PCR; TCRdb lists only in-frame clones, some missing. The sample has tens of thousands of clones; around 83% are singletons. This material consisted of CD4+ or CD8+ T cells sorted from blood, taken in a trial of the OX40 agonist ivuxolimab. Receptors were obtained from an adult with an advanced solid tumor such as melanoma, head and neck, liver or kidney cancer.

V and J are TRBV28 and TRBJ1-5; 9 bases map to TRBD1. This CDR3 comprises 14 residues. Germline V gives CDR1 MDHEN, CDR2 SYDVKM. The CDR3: CAGGQGNSNQPQHF. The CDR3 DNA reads TGTGCGGGCGGACAGGGGAATAGCAATCAGCCCCAGCATTTT. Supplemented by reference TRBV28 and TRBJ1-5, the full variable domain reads DVKVTQSSRYLVKRTGEKVFLECVQDMDHENMFWYRQDPGLGLRLIYFSYDVKMKEKGDIPEGYSVSREKKERFSLILESASTNQTSMYLCAGGQGNSNQPQHFGDGTRLSIL.

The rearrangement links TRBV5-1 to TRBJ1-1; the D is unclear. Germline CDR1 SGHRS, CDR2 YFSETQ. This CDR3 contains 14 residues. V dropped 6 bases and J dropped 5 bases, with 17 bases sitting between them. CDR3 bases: TGCGCCAGCAATCCTTTGGACCCCGGTACTGAAGCTTTCTTT. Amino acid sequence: CASNPLDPGTEAFF. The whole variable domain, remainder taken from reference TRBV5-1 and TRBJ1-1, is KAGVTQTPRYLIKTRGQQVTLSCSPISGHRSVSWYQQTPGQGLQFLFEYFSETQRNKGNFPGRFSGRQFSNSRSEMNVSTLELGDSALYLCASNPLDPGTEAFFGQGTRLTVV.

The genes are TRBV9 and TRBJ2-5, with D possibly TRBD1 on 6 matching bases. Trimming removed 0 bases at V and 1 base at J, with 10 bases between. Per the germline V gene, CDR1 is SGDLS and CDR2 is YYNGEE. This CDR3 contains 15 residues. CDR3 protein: CASSVGTAPQETQYF. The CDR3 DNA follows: TGTGCCAGCAGCGTAGGGACAGCACCCCAAGAGACCCAGTACTTC.

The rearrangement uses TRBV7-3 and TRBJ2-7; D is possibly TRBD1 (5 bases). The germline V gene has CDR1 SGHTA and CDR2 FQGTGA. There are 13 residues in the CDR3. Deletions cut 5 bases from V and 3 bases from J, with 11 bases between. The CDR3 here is CASSGQDIYEQYF. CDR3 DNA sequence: TGTGCCAGCAGCGGCCAGGACATCTACGAGCAGTACTTC.

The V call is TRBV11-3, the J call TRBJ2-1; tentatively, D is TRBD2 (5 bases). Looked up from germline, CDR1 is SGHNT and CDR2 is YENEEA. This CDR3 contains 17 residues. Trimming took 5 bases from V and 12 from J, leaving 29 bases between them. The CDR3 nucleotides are TGTGCCAGCAGCCCCGGTTTTCCGGGATTTGATGGCGGCTCGCAGTTCTTC. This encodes CASSPGFPGFDGGSQFF. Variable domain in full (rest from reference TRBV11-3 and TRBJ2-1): EAGVVQSPRYKIIEKKQPVAFWCNPISGHNTLYWYLQNLGQGPELLIRYENEEAVDDSQLPKDRFSAERLKGVDSTLKIQPAELGDSAVYLCASSPGFPGFDGGSQFFGPGTRLTVL.

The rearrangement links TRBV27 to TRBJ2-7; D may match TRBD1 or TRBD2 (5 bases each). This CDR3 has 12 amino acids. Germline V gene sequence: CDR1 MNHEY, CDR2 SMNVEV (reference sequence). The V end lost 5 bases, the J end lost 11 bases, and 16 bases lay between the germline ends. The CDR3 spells CASSGGGSVEYF. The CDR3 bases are TGTGCCAGCAGTGGGGGTGGGAGCGTGGAGTACTTC.

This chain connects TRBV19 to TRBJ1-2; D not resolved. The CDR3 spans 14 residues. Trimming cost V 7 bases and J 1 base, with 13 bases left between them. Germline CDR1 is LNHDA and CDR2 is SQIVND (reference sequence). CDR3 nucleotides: TGTGCCAGTATAAACGTCGGAGGTAACTATGGCTACACCTTC. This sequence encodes CASINVGGNYGYTF.

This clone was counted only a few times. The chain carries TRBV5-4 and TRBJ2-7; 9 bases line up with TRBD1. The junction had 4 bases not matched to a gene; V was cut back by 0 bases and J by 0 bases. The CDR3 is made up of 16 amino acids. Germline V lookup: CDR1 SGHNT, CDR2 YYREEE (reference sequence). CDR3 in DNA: TGTGCCAGCAGCTTGGGGGGACAGGGTGGCTCCTACGAGCAGTACTTC. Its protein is CASSLGGQGGSYEQYF.

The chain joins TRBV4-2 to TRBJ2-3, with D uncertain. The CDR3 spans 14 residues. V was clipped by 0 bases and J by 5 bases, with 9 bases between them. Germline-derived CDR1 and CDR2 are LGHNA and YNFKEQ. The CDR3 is CASSQETRRDTQYF. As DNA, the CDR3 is TGTGCCAGCAGCCAAGAGACGAGGAGAGATACGCAGTATTTT.

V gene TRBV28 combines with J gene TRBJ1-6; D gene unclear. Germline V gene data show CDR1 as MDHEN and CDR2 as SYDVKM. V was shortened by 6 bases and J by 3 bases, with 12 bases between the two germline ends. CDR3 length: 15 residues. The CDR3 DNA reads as TGTGCCAGCAGCCATGGATGGGGCTATAATTCACCCCTCCACTTT. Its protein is CASSHGWGYNSPLHF.

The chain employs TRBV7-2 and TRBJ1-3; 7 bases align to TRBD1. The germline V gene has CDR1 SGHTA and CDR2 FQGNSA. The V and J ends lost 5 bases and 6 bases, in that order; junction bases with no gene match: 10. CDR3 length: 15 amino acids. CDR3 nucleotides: TGTGCCAGCAGCCCTCAGACAGGGATGGTAAACACCATATATTTT. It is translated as CASSPQTGMVNTIYF.

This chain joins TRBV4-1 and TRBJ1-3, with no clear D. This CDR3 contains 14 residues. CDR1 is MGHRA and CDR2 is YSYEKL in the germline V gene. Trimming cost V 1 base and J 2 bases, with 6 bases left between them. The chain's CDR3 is CASSQGRPGNTIYF. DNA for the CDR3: TGCGCCAGCAGCCAAGGTCGGCCTGGAAACACCATATATTTT.

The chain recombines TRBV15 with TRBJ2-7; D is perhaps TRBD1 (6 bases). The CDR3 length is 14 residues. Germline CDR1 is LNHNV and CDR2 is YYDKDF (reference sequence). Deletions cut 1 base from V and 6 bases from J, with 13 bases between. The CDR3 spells CATSRVQGFSEQYF. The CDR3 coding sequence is TGTGCCACCAGCAGAGTTCAGGGGTTCTCCGAGCAGTACTTC.

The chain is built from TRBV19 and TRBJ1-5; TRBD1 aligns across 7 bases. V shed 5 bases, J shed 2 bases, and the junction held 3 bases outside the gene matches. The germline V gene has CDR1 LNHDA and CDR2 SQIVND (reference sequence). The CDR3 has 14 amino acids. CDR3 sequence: CASSEQGRNQPQHF. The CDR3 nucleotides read TGTGCCAGTAGTGAACAGGGGCGCAATCAGCCCCAGCATTTT.

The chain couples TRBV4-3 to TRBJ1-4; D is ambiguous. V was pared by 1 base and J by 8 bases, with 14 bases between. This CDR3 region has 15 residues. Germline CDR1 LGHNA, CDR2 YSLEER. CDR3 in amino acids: CASSQALGRREKLFF. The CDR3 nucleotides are TGCGCCAGCAGCCAAGCCCTAGGAAGGCGGGAAAAACTGTTTTTT.

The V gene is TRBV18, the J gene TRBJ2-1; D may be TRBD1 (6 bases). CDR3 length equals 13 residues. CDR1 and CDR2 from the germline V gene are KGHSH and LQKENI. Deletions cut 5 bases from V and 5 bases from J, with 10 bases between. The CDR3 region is CASSWDTDNEQFF. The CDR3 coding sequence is TGTGCCAGCTCATGGGACACAGACAATGAGCAGTTCTTC.

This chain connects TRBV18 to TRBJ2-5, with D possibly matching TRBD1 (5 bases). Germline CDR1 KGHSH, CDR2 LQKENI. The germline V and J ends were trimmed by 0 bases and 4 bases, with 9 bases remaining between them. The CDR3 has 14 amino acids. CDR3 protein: CASSPPTAPETQYF. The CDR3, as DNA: TGTGCCAGCTCACCACCGACAGCCCCAGAGACCCAGTACTTC.

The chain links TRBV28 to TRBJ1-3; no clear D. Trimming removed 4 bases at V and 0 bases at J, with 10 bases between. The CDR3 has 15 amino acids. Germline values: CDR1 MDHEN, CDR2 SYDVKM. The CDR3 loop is CASSSDGRSGNTIYF. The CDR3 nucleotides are TGTGCCAGCAGTTCCGATGGCCGCTCTGGAAACACCATATATTTT.

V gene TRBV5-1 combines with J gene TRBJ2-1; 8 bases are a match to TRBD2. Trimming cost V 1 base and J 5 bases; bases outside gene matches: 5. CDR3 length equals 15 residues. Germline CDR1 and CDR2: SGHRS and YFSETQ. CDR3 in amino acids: CASSLNPAGDNEQFF. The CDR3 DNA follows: TGCGCCAGCAGCTTGAACCCAGCGGGGGACAATGAGCAGTTCTTC.

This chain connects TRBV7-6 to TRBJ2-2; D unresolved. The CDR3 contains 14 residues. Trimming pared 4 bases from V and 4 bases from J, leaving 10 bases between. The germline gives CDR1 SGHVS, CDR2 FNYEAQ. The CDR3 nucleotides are TGTGCCAGCAGCTCCCTCGACGGCACCGGGGAGCTGTTTTTT. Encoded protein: CASSSLDGTGELFF.

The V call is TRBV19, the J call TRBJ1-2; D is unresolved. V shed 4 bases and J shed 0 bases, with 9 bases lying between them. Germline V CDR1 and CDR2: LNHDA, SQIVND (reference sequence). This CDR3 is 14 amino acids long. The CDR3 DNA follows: TGTGCCAGTAGTAATCCGGAAGCTAACTATGGCTACACCTTC. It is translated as CASSNPEANYGYTF.

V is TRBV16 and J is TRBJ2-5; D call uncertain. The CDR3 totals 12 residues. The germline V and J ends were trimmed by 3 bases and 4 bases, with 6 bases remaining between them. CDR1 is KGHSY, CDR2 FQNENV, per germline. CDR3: CASSHWGETQYF. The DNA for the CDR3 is TGTGCCAGCAGCCATTGGGGAGAGACCCAGTACTTC.

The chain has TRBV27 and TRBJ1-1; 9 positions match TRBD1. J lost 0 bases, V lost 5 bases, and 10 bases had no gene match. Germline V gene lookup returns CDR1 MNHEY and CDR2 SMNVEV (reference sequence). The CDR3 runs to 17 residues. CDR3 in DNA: TGTGCCAGCAGTGCCAGCCCCGACAGGGGGATGAACACTGAAGCTTTCTTT. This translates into CASSASPDRGMNTEAFF.

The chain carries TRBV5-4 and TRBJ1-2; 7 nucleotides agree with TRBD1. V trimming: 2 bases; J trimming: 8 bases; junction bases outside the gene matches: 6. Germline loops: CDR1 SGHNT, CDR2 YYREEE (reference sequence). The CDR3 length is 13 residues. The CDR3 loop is CASSFTGAEGYTF. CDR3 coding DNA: TGTGCCAGCAGCTTCACAGGGGCGGAAGGCTACACCTTC.

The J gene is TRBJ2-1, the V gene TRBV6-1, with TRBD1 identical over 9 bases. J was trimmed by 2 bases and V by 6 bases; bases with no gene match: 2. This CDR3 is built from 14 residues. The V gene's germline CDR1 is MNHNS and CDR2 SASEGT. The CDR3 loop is CASRDRGAYNEQFF. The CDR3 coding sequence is TGTGCCAGCAGGGACAGGGGTGCCTACAATGAGCAGTTCTTC.